This entry lists 21 T cell receptor beta chains sequenced from one sample in a study of blood T cell repertoires in COVID-19. Produced via immunoSEQ multiplex PCR; TCRdb's table is partial and in-frame only. This sample has about 54,000 clones; more than 85% occur once, and the top ten carry about 4%. The sample was peripheral blood. The receptor set was obtained from a man aged 45-65 years with acute or convalescent COVID-19.

This CDR3 is CASSSSDRGVNGYTF. DNA of the CDR3: TGTGCCAGCAGCTCCTCGGACAGGGGTGTAAATGGCTACACCTTC. The genes are TRBV11-2 and TRBJ1-2; 9 nucleotides line up with TRBD1. V lost 4 bases and J lost 6; bases outside the gene matches: 9. Germline V lookup: CDR1 SGHAT, CDR2 FQNNGV. CDR3 length: 15 amino acids.

This clone has a single count. V and J are TRBV6-5 and TRBJ2-1; 8 bases agree with TRBD2. Germline trimming cut 0 bases from V and 8 bases from J; bases unmatched to any gene: 3. Germline CDR1 reads MNHEY; CDR2 reads SVGAGI. The CDR3 is 14 amino acids. The CDR3 sequence: CASSYSSGMHEQFF. The DNA for the CDR3 is TGTGCCAGCAGTTACTCTAGCGGGATGCATGAGCAGTTCTTC.

The J gene is TRBJ2-7, the V gene TRBV19; 11 positions agree with TRBD2. The CDR3 covers 15 residues. Germline values: CDR1 LNHDA, CDR2 SQIVND (reference sequence). V shed 5 bases, J shed 2 bases, and the junction held 5 bases outside the gene matches. In nucleotides, the CDR3 is TGTGCCAGTAGTTATCTAGCGGGAGGCCCCTACGAGCAGTACTTC. It yields the protein CASSYLAGGPYEQYF. Full variable domain (remainder filled in from reference TRBV19 and TRBJ2-7): DGGITQSPKYLFRKEGQNVTLSCEQNLNHDAMYWYRQDPGQGLRLIYYSQIVNDFQKGDIAEGYSVSREKKESFPLTVTSAQKNPTAFYLCASSYLAGGPYEQYFGPGTRLTVT.

This chain uses TRBV19 with TRBJ1-2; maybe TRBD1 (6 bases). Germline CDR1 reads LNHDA; CDR2 reads SQIVND (reference sequence). This CDR3 is 14 amino acids long. Between the trimmed V and J ends, which lost 4 bases and 4 bases, there was a span of 13 bases. The CDR3 here is CASSRFRGSYGYTF. Written as DNA, the CDR3 is TGTGCCAGTAGTAGGTTCAGGGGAAGCTATGGCTACACCTTC.

The chain couples TRBV14 to TRBJ1-3; unclear D gene. There are 14 residues in the CDR3. Germline assignment: CDR1 SGHDN and CDR2 FVKESK. Trimming cost V 1 base and J 4 bases, with 8 bases left between them. DNA of the CDR3: TGTGCCAGCAGCCAAGGAGGATGGGGAAACACCATATATTTT. It codes for CASSQGGWGNTIYF.

The chain has TRBV5-6 and TRBJ2-7; tentatively, D is TRBD2 (6 bases). Germline CDR1 reads SGHDT; CDR2 reads YYEEEE. There are 17 residues in the CDR3. Between the trimmed V and J ends, which lost 2 bases and 0 bases, there was a span of 18 bases. The CDR3 DNA sequence: TGTGCCAGCAGCTTTGGGGGGTCGCTTTTTAGCTCCTACGAGCAGTACTTC. As protein: CASSFGGSLFSSYEQYF.

This sequence joins TRBV19 and TRBJ1-1; TRBD1 matches at 9 bases. Germline CDR1 LNHDA, CDR2 SQIVND (reference sequence). The CDR3 extends over 17 amino acids. Trimming removed 7 bases from V and 4 bases from J; junction bases left unmatched: 16. CDR3 amino acids: CASKTGQGMGFGTEAFF. CDR3 in DNA: TGTGCCAGTAAGACTGGACAGGGGATGGGATTTGGCACTGAAGCTTTCTTT.

This clone came up once. This CDR3 is CSGSQGTNSPLHF. The CDR3 nucleotides read TGCAGCGGATCACAGGGGACCAATTCACCCCTCCACTTT. The chain uses TRBV29-1 and TRBJ1-6; TRBD1 agrees at 7 bases. The V gene's germline CDR1 is SQVTM and CDR2 ANQGSEA. The J segment lost 7 bases and the V segment lost 7 bases, leaving 7 bases of the junction unmatched. There are 13 residues in the CDR3.

The chain is built from TRBV24-1 and TRBJ2-2, with D possibly matching TRBD1 (6 bases). This CDR3 has 17 amino acids. Germline V gene lookup returns CDR1 KGHDR and CDR2 SFDVKD. The V and J ends lost 1 base and 0 bases respectively, with 11 bases between them. CDR3 region: CATSDFTGIANTGELFF. CDR3 in DNA: TGTGCCACCAGTGATTTTACAGGGATCGCGAACACCGGGGAGCTGTTTTTT.

The chain couples TRBV24-1 to TRBJ2-3; tentative D call: TRBD2 (6 bases). Deletions cut 1 base from V and 4 bases from J, with 8 bases between. Germline loops: CDR1 KGHDR, CDR2 SFDVKD. This CDR3 region has 14 residues. The CDR3 bases are TGTGCCACCAGTGATTTAGGAGGGGCAGATACGCAGTATTTT. Encoded protein: CATSDLGGADTQYF.

This chain joins TRBV3-1 (or the pseudogene TRBV3-2) and TRBJ1-2, with 9 nucleotides matching TRBD1. Trimming removed 5 bases from V and 7 bases from J; junction bases left unmatched: 8. Per germline, CDR1 LGHDT and CDR2 YNNKEL (reference sequence). This CDR3 has 14 amino acids. DNA for the CDR3: TGTGCCAGCAGCTTCAGGACAGGGGAGAGTGGCTACACCTTC. Its protein product is CASSFRTGESGYTF.

The chain employs TRBV5-1 and TRBJ1-1; TRBD1 might be the D (5 bases). The CDR3 contains 13 residues. Per the germline V gene, CDR1 is SGHRS and CDR2 is YFSETQ. Trimming removed 1 base from V and 8 bases from J, with 12 bases in between. CDR3 protein: CASSLKMQGEAFF. CDR3 sequence (DNA): TGCGCCAGCAGCTTGAAGATGCAGGGAGAAGCTTTCTTT.

The rearrangement joins TRBV5-4 to TRBJ2-3; TRBD2 agrees at 8 bases. Trimming at V came to 4 bases and at J to 5 bases, leaving 9 bases not matched to a gene. The germline gives CDR1 SGHNT, CDR2 YYREEE (reference sequence). The CDR3 consists of 15 residues. CDR3 sequence (DNA): TGTGCCAGCAGCGTAATAGCGGGAACGGTAGATACGCAGTATTTT. Protein product: CASSVIAGTVDTQYF.

The V call is TRBV5-1, the J call TRBJ2-3, with D unclear. V lost 7 bases, J lost 1 base, and 16 bases lay in between. The CDR3 consists of 15 residues. Germline lookup yields CDR1 SGHRS and CDR2 YFSETQ. CDR3 nucleotide sequence: TGCGCCAGCGGCCCATCGTTGCCTGGCACAGATACGCAGTATTTT. It codes for CASGPSLPGTDTQYF.

This rearrangement joins TRBV5-1 to TRBJ2-2; 7 bases fit TRBD2. There are 16 residues in the CDR3. The germline V gene encodes CDR1 SGHRS and CDR2 YFSETQ. V was clipped by 2 bases and J by 4 bases; unmatched bases: 8. For the CDR3, the DNA is TGCGCCAGCAGCTTCCACGGGAGGTCTTTCACCGGGGAGCTGTTTTTT. The encoded protein is CASSFHGRSFTGELFF.

This chain uses TRBV6-5 with TRBJ2-1, with D possibly TRBD1 on 6 matching bases. The CDR3 runs 13 residues. Germline assignment: CDR1 MNHEY and CDR2 SVGAGI. The ends were cut back, 5 bases at V and 2 bases at J, with 7 bases in the middle. In DNA form, the CDR3 reads TGTGCCAGCAGTCGGGACACCTACAATGAGCAGTTCTTC. Translating gives CASSRDTYNEQFF.

The chain recombines TRBV9 with TRBJ1-3, with 8 bases matching TRBD1. The germline V gene encodes CDR1 SGDLS and CDR2 YYNGEE. The junction had 3 bases not matched to a gene; V was cut back by 3 bases and J by 4 bases. CDR3 size: 14 residues. The CDR3 loop is CASSDRDRGNTIYF. The DNA of the CDR3 is TGTGCCAGCAGCGACCGGGACAGGGGAAACACCATATATTTT.

The chain combines TRBV11-2 with TRBJ2-7; D might be TRBD1 (6 bases). The germline CDR1 and CDR2 sequences are SGHAT and FQNNGV. Deletions cut 5 bases from V and 7 bases from J, with 18 bases between. The CDR3 spans 14 residues. CDR3 sequence: CASSPQGRVWEQYF. The CDR3 coding sequence is TGTGCCAGCAGCCCACAGGGCAGGGTTTGGGAGCAGTACTTC.

V gene TRBV28 combines with J gene TRBJ1-5; no definite D call. Germline V gene sequence: CDR1 MDHEN, CDR2 SYDVKM. CDR3 length: 12 amino acids. Between the trimmed V and J ends, which lost 6 bases and 5 bases, there was a span of 8 bases. In nucleotides, the CDR3 is TGTGCCAGCAGGGAGGCGGATCAGCCCCAGCATTTT. It translates to CASREADQPQHF.

This chain connects TRBV7-2 to TRBJ2-7; 9 positions agree with TRBD1. This CDR3 comprises 15 residues. The J segment lost 6 bases and the V segment lost 5 bases, leaving 11 bases of the junction unmatched. In germline, CDR1 is SGHTA, CDR2 FQGNSA. CDR3 coding DNA: TGTGCCAGCAGCGGGAGGACAGGGGAGTTTCTCGAGCAGTACTTC. Amino acid sequence: CASSGRTGEFLEQYF.

The chain couples TRBV6-2 or TRBV6-3 to TRBJ2-5; D gene ambiguous. Germline loops: CDR1 MNHEY, CDR2 SVGEGT. Trimming pared 2 bases from V and 5 bases from J, leaving 12 bases between. The CDR3 totals 14 residues. DNA for the CDR3: TGTGCCAGCAGTTACGCCGAGTTTTCGGAGACCCAGTACTTC. The encoded protein is CASSYAEFSETQYF.